This T cell receptor (beta chain) was found in a study of T-cell reconstitution after alpha-beta-depleted transplantation in children. This clonotype was recorded many times. V dropped 6 bases and J dropped 2 bases, with 12 bases sitting between them. CDR3 length: 14 amino acids. TCRbeta library preparation incorporated unique molecular identifiers. TCRdb independently ran MiXCR on the PCR reads; one entry per CDR3 protein. The sample shows tens of thousands of distinct CDR3 sequences, 15% to 20% of them seen only once. This sample comprised PBMCs, mostly from graft donor cells, obtained 360 days after TCRalphabeta/CD19-depleted stem cell transplant. This receptor was obtained from a male patient aged 2 to 9 who had a stem cell transplant for acute lymphoblastic leukemia, so the T cells may come from the graft donor. V gene TRBV12-3 or TRBV12-4 combines with J gene TRBJ2-3; a weak D match, TRBD2 (5 bases). The chain's CDR3 is CASSLRLATDTQYF. CDR3 in DNA: TGTGCCAGCAGCCTCCGGCTAGCCACAGATACGCAGTATTTT.